This record concerns one T cell receptor (beta chain) sequence. V was shortened by 6 bases and J by 6 bases, with 20 bases between the two germline ends. Germline V gene data show CDR1 as SEHNR and CDR2 as FQNEAQ (reference sequence). The length of the CDR3 is 15 residues. Clones were sequenced by immunoSEQ multiplex PCR, and TCRdb holds only the in-frame ones, with some missing. The repertoire has 60,000 to 65,000 clones, around 91% of them found once; the top ten carry roughly 10%. The data were obtained in a study of OX40 agonist ivuxolimab in advanced cancers. The receptor was isolated from an adult with an advanced solid tumor such as melanoma, head and neck, liver or kidney cancer. The specimen comprised CD4+ or CD8+ T cells sorted from blood, sampled in a trial of the OX40 agonist ivuxolimab. This chain joins TRBV7-9 and TRBJ1-1; no firm D call. CDR3 residues: CASRPKRRLLSEAFF. In nucleotides, the CDR3 is TGTGCCAGCAGGCCGAAGCGGCGTTTGCTTTCTGAAGCTTTCTTT. The variable domain in full, completed from reference TRBV7-9 and TRBJ1-1, reads DTGVSQNPRHKITKRGQNVTFRCDPISEHNRLYWYRQTLGQGPEFLTYFQNEAQLEKSRLLSDRFSAERPKGSFSTLEIQRTEQGDSAMYLCASRPKRRLLSEAFFGQGTRLTVV.